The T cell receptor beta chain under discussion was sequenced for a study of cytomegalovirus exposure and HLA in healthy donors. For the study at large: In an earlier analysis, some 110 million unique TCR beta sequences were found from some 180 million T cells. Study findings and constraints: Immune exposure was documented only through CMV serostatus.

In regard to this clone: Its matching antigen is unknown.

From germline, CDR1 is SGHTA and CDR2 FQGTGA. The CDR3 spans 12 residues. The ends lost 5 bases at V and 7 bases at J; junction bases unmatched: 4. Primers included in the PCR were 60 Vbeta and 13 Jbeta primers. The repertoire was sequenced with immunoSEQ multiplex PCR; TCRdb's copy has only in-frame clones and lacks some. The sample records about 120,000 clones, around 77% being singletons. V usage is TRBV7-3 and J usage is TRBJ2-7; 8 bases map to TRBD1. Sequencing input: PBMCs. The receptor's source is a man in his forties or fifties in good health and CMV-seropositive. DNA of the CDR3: TGTGCCAGCAGCAAACAGGGGGGAGAGCAGTACTTC. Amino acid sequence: CASSKQGGEQYF.